The next 27 T cell receptor beta chains were all read from a single sample in a study of blood T cell repertoires in COVID-19. Produced via immunoSEQ multiplex PCR; TCRdb's table is partial and in-frame only. The profile covers about 160,000 clones, with about 80% appearing a single time and about 20% taken by the ten largest. The specimen was peripheral blood. All receptors come from a woman older than 75 with acute or convalescent COVID-19.

This clone was seen only a few times. The chain employs TRBV10-3 and TRBJ2-7; a weak D match, TRBD1 (5 bases). The length of the CDR3 is 12 residues. V was clipped by 2 bases and J by 3 bases, with 5 bases between them. Germline V gene lookup returns CDR1 ENHRY and CDR2 SYGVKD. The CDR3 DNA reads TGTGCCATCAGTGAGCAGGGCTACGAGCAGTACTTC. This encodes CAISEQGYEQYF.

By sample share, this clone is medium-sized (0.01 to 0.1%). J is TRBJ2-1 and V is TRBV19; the match to TRBD2 covers 12 bases. The germline gives CDR1 LNHDA, CDR2 SQIVND (reference sequence). V gave up 6 bases and J gave up 8 bases; unmatched junction bases: 8. This CDR3 spans 15 amino acids. The CDR3 sequence is CASSPTSGRIYEQFF. The CDR3 DNA follows: TGTGCCAGTAGCCCTACTAGCGGGAGGATCTATGAGCAGTTCTTC. Filled out from reference TRBV19 and TRBJ2-1, the complete variable domain reads DGGITQSPKYLFRKEGQNVTLSCEQNLNHDAMYWYRQDPGQGLRLIYYSQIVNDFQKGDIAEGYSVSREKKESFPLTVTSAQKNPTAFYLCASSPTSGRIYEQFFGPGTRLTVL.

The chain recombines TRBV29-1 with TRBJ2-5; 9 bases line up with TRBD2. Germline loops: CDR1 SQVTM, CDR2 ANQGSEA. The CDR3 loop spans 17 amino acids. Trimming took 3 bases from V and 2 from J; bases not matched to a gene: 13. The DNA of the CDR3 is TGCAGCGTTGAGAAGTTCGGCGGGAGGGCCACTCAAGAGACCCAGTACTTC. It translates to CSVEKFGGRATQETQYF. The whole variable domain, remainder taken from reference TRBV29-1 and TRBJ2-5, is SAVISQKPSRDICQRGTSLTIQCQVDSQVTMMFWYRQQPGQSLTLIATANQGSEATYESGFVIDKFPISRPNLTFSTLTVSNMSPEDSSIYLCSVEKFGGRATQETQYFGPGTRLLVL.

The chain links TRBV18 to TRBJ1-3; possibly TRBD1 for D (6 bases). Per the germline V gene, CDR1 is KGHSH and CDR2 is LQKENI. CDR3 length: 15 amino acids. The V and J ends lost 2 bases and 4 bases respectively, with 12 bases between them. The CDR3 here is CASSPEQGLGNTIYF. The CDR3 DNA sequence: TGTGCCAGCTCACCAGAACAGGGCCTGGGAAACACCATATATTTT.

The chain uses TRBV6-5 and TRBJ2-3; the D gene is possibly TRBD1 (5 bases). The V end was cut by 6 bases, the J end by 6 bases, with 13 bases between. From germline, CDR1 is MNHEY and CDR2 SVGAGI. This CDR3 is built from 13 residues. The CDR3 is CASRVFSGDTQYF. The CDR3 coding sequence is TGTGCCAGCAGAGTATTTTCAGGGGATACGCAGTATTTT.

The chain couples TRBV7-9 to TRBJ2-1; TRBD2 matches 9 bases. CDR1 SEHNR and CDR2 FQNEAQ come from the germline V gene (reference sequence). The ends lost 5 bases at V and 5 bases at J; junction bases unmatched: 7. This CDR3 region has 15 residues. The CDR3 bases are TGTGCCAGCAGCCTTAGCGGGAGTGGAGACAATGAGCAGTTCTTC. Its translation is CASSLSGSGDNEQFF.

The count of this clone is one. The chain has TRBV5-6 and TRBJ1-2; 9 bases line up with TRBD1. Trimming took 5 bases from V and 4 from J; bases not matched to a gene: 12. The CDR3 is 16 residues long. The V gene's germline CDR1 is SGHDT and CDR2 YYEEEE. In DNA form, the CDR3 reads TGTGCCAGCAGTCGCGCCGGGACAGGGCTTTTCTATGGCTACACCTTC. Encoded protein: CASSRAGTGLFYGYTF.

The rearrangement links TRBV9 to TRBJ2-5, with 12 bases fitting TRBD2. V was pared by 3 bases and J by 5 bases, with 8 bases of the junction left unmatched. This CDR3 region has 16 residues. Germline lookup yields CDR1 SGDLS and CDR2 YYNGEE. Here the CDR3 reads CASSGRLAGVGETQYF. The CDR3, as DNA: TGTGCCAGCAGCGGAAGACTAGCGGGAGTGGGGGAGACCCAGTACTTC.

The gene calls are TRBV6-6 and TRBJ1-5, with 7 bases lining up with TRBD1. The V gene end was trimmed by 0 bases and the J gene end by 7 bases; junction bases not matched to a gene: 3. The CDR3 has 14 residues. CDR1 MNHNY and CDR2 SVGAGI come from the germline V gene (reference sequence). The CDR3 loop reads CASSYSQGRQPQHF. CDR3 DNA sequence: TGTGCCAGCAGTTACTCACAGGGGCGACAGCCCCAGCATTTT.

V and J are TRBV6-2 or TRBV6-3 and TRBJ1-5; D ambiguous. V lost 2 bases, J lost 4 bases, and 6 bases lay in between. CDR1 is MNHEY, CDR2 SVGEGT, per germline. This CDR3 contains 13 residues. This CDR3 is CASSYGGNQPQHF. Written as DNA, the CDR3 is TGTGCCAGCAGTTACGGCGGAAATCAGCCCCAGCATTTT.

This sequence joins TRBV6-5 and TRBJ2-7; D perhaps matches TRBD2 (5 bases). V was shortened by 11 bases and J by 6 bases, with 17 bases between the two germline ends. In germline, CDR1 is MNHEY, CDR2 SVGAGI. This CDR3 spans 12 amino acids. This CDR3 reads CASGKGYGEQYF. CDR3 in DNA: TGTGCCTCGGGGAAGGGCTACGGCGAGCAGTACTTC.

The chain combines TRBV7-2 with TRBJ1-5; 7 bases are shared with TRBD1. With V trimmed by 1 base and J by 0 bases, 3 bases remained unmatched. The length of the CDR3 is 16 residues. Germline CDR1 SGHTA, CDR2 FQGNSA. CDR3 DNA: TGTGCCAGCAGCTTAGTACAGGGGTTTAGCAATCAGCCCCAGCATTTT. Amino acids: CASSLVQGFSNQPQHF. Based on the CDR3 plus reference TRBV7-2 and TRBJ1-5, the full variable domain is GAGVSQSPSNKVTEKGKDVELRCDPISGHTALYWYRQSLGQGLEFLIYFQGNSAPDKSGLPSDRFSAERTGGSVSTLTIQRTQQEDSAVYLCASSLVQGFSNQPQHFGDGTRLSIL.

On this clone: Other DNA variants within this sample encode the same CDR3. J is TRBJ2-5 and V is TRBV29-1; perhaps TRBD2 as D (5 bases). V lost 2 bases and J lost 0, with 7 bases in between. Germline V CDR1 and CDR2: SQVTM, ANQGSEA. This CDR3 has 13 residues. Written as DNA, the CDR3 is TGCAGCGTTGAACGGGGATACCAAGAGACCCAGTACTTC. As protein: CSVERGYQETQYF.

The rearrangement uses TRBV15 and TRBJ2-1; 10 bases match TRBD2. Unmatched junction bases numbered 13, after V lost 1 base and J lost 7 bases. Germline CDR1 reads LNHNV; CDR2 reads YYDKDF (reference sequence). There are 18 residues in the CDR3. This CDR3 reads CATSRVGLAIPLGNEQFF. CDR3 bases: TGTGCCACCAGCAGAGTGGGACTAGCGATACCTCTAGGAAATGAGCAGTTCTTC.

This clone occurred a few times. The rearrangement links TRBV7-2 to TRBJ2-1, with a possible D match to TRBD2 (5 bases). V gave up 1 base and J gave up 7 bases, with 14 bases separating them. CDR1 and CDR2 from the germline V gene are SGHTA and FQGNSA. This CDR3 has 15 residues. CDR3 in amino acids: CASSLVSSEENEQFF. CDR3 nucleotide sequence: TGTGCCAGCAGCTTAGTTAGCTCGGAGGAGAATGAGCAGTTCTTC.

The chain combines TRBV4-1 with TRBJ1-4; D gene uncertain. There are 16 residues in the CDR3. The germline V and J ends were trimmed by 4 bases and 0 bases, with 12 bases remaining between them. The V gene's germline CDR1 is MGHRA and CDR2 YSYEKL. The CDR3 is CASSRVERATNEKLFF. For the CDR3, the DNA is TGCGCCAGCAGCCGAGTCGAGAGAGCAACTAATGAAAAACTGTTTTTT.

The V call is TRBV4-2, the J call TRBJ1-1; D remains unclear. The V end was cut by 1 base, the J end by 3 bases, with 12 bases between. This CDR3 is 15 amino acids long. Germline CDR1 reads LGHNA; CDR2 reads YNFKEQ. CDR3 sequence reads: CASSQVRGRDTEAFF. For the CDR3, the DNA is TGTGCCAGCAGCCAAGTCAGAGGGAGGGACACTGAAGCTTTCTTT.

This chain joins TRBV11-1 and TRBJ2-7; 8 nucleotides agree with TRBD1. This CDR3 is 15 amino acids long. Germline V gives CDR1 SGHAT, CDR2 FQDESV (reference sequence). The V segment lost 3 bases and the J segment 1 base; nucleotides outside the gene matches: 5. CDR3: CASSFLQGASYEQYF. As DNA, the CDR3 is TGTGCCAGCAGCTTCTTGCAGGGGGCTTCCTACGAGCAGTACTTC.

The V and J genes are TRBV18 and TRBJ1-1; TRBD1 agrees at 7 bases. Per the germline V gene, CDR1 is KGHSH and CDR2 is LQKENI. Unmatched junction bases numbered 4, after V lost 1 base and J lost 5 bases. This CDR3 has 14 residues. CDR3 sequence reads: CASSPQGAQTEAFF. The DNA of the CDR3 is TGTGCCAGCTCACCACAGGGGGCGCAGACTGAAGCTTTCTTT.

This chain uses TRBV5-6 with TRBJ2-5, with D perhaps matching TRBD2 (7 bases). The CDR3 runs to 13 residues. Germline V gene data show CDR1 as SGHDT and CDR2 as YYEEEE. With 5 bases removed from V and 10 bases from J, the gap between germline ends came to 18 bases. The CDR3 loop is CASSREGGADQYF. DNA for the CDR3: TGTGCCAGCAGTAGAGAAGGGGGGGCCGACCAGTACTTC. The variable domain in full, with the rest retrieved from reference TRBV5-6 and TRBJ2-5, is DAGVTQSPTHLIKTRGQQVTLRCSPKSGHDTVSWYQQALGQGPQFIFQYYEEEERQRGNFPDRFSGHQFPNYSSELNVNALLLGDSALYLCASSREGGADQYFGPGTRLLVL.

The DNA for the CDR3 is TGTGCCAGCAGTTACTTCGGGGGGAGCTGGGCCAACGTCCTGACTTTC. The encoded protein is CASSYFGGSWANVLTF. The genes are TRBV6-2 or TRBV6-3 and TRBJ2-6, with 7 positions matching TRBD2. From germline, CDR1 is MNHEY and CDR2 SVGEGT. V trimming: 1 base; J trimming: 5 bases; junction bases outside the gene matches: 5. The CDR3 runs 16 residues.

The chain combines TRBV5-6 with TRBJ2-1; D possibly corresponds to TRBD2 (6 bases). The germline CDR1 and CDR2 sequences are SGHDT and YYEEEE. V gave up 3 bases and J gave up 0 bases, with 10 bases separating them. The CDR3 runs to 15 residues. In DNA, the CDR3 is TGTGCCAGCAGCTCCCTAGCGAGCTCCTACAATGAGCAGTTCTTC. This translates into CASSSLASSYNEQFF.

The CDR3 DNA reads as TGTGCCAGCAGTTTCGGGACACAAATTCTCACAGATACGCAGTATTTT. It specifies CASSFGTQILTDTQYF. The V and J genes are TRBV6-5 and TRBJ2-3; weak D call: TRBD1 (6 bases). Germline V gene data show CDR1 as MNHEY and CDR2 as SVGAGI. V lost 4 bases to trimming and J lost 2 bases, with 16 bases between them. The CDR3 runs to 16 residues.

The chain links TRBV9 to TRBJ2-3; TRBD2 matches at 10 bases. The CDR3 length is 18 residues. V dropped 0 bases and J dropped 2; count of bases not matched to a gene: 9. The V gene's germline CDR1 is SGDLS and CDR2 YYNGEE. The CDR3 region is CASSVVPLAGPPTDTQYF. CDR3 DNA sequence: TGTGCCAGCAGCGTAGTTCCACTAGCGGGGCCCCCCACAGATACGCAGTATTTT.

This clone has only one observation. The chain recombines TRBV7-9 with TRBJ2-3; 9 bases align to TRBD2. Germline V gives CDR1 SEHNR, CDR2 FQNEAQ (reference sequence). The CDR3 has 16 amino acids. V trimming: 1 base; J trimming: 4 bases; junction bases outside the gene matches: 6. The CDR3 sequence is CASSLVLAGASDTQYF. In DNA form, the CDR3 reads TGTGCCAGCAGCTTAGTCTTAGCGGGAGCTTCAGATACGCAGTATTTT. Combining the CDR3 with reference TRBV7-9 and TRBJ2-3 gives the whole variable domain DTGVSQNPRHKITKRGQNVTFRCDPISEHNRLYWYRQTLGQGPEFLTYFQNEAQLEKSRLLSDRFSAERPKGSFSTLEIQRTEQGDSAMYLCASSLVLAGASDTQYFGPGTRLTVL.

The genes are TRBV7-9 and TRBJ1-1; 7 bases align to TRBD1. V lost 3 bases and J lost 4; bases outside the gene matches: 5. The CDR3 sequence is 14 residues long. Germline lookup yields CDR1 SEHNR and CDR2 FQNEAQ (reference sequence). The CDR3, as DNA: TGTGCCAGCAGCTTCATACAGGGGCGCACTGAAGCTTTCTTT. This translates into CASSFIQGRTEAFF.

V and J are TRBV7-2 and TRBJ1-1; D not resolved. Per the germline V gene, CDR1 is SGHTA and CDR2 is FQGNSA. V shed 5 bases and J shed 3 bases, with 16 bases lying between them. The CDR3 runs to 15 residues. The CDR3 here is CASSLETGFDTEAFF. The CDR3 DNA follows: TGTGCCAGCAGCCTAGAGACGGGATTCGACACTGAAGCTTTCTTT.